The 2 T cell receptor beta chains presented below share a single source sample, sequenced in a study of cytotoxic CD8 clonotypes in ibrutinib-treated CLL. TCRdb's copy holds only in-frame clones and misses some; the assay was immunoSEQ multiplex PCR. The sample shows about 150,000 clones, about 79% of them seen only once. Specimen: PBMCs, collected after 12 months of ibrutinib treatment. These receptors were taken from a human donor with chronic lymphocytic leukemia.

The count of this clone is one. V is TRBV2 and J is TRBJ2-1, with 10 bases lining up with TRBD1. V was pared by 2 bases and J by 8 bases, with 6 bases of the junction left unmatched. The germline CDR1 and CDR2 sequences are SNHLY and FYNNEI. CDR3 length: 15 amino acids. The CDR3 coding sequence is TGTGCCAGCAGTGAAAGACAGGGGGCGCGGGATGAGCAGTTCTTC. Its protein is CASSERQGARDEQFF.

This chain joins TRBV7-3 and TRBJ2-1, with TRBD2 identical over 9 bases. Germline lookup yields CDR1 SGHTA and CDR2 FQGTGA. V shed 2 bases and J 4 bases; nucleotides not matched to a gene: 3. This CDR3 has 15 residues. The CDR3 DNA follows: TGTGCCAGCAGCTTACGACTAGCGGCTTACAATGAGCAGTTCTTC. It specifies CASSLRLAAYNEQFF.